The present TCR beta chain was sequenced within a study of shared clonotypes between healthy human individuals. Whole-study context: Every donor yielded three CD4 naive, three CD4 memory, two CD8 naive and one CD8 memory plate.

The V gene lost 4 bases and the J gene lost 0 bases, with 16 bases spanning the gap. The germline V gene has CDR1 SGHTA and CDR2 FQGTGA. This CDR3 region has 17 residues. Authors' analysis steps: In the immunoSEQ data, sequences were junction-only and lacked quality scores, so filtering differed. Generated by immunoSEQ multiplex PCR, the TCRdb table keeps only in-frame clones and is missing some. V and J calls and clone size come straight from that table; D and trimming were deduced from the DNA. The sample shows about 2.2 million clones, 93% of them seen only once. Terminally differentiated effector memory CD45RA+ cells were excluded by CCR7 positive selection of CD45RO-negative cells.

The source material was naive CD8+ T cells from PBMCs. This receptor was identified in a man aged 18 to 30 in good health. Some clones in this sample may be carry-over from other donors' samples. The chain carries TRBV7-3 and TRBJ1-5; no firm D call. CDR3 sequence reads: CASSSQILPLSNQPQHF. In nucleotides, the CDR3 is TGTGCCAGCAGCTCTCAGATTCTCCCCCTTAGCAATCAGCCCCAGCATTTT.